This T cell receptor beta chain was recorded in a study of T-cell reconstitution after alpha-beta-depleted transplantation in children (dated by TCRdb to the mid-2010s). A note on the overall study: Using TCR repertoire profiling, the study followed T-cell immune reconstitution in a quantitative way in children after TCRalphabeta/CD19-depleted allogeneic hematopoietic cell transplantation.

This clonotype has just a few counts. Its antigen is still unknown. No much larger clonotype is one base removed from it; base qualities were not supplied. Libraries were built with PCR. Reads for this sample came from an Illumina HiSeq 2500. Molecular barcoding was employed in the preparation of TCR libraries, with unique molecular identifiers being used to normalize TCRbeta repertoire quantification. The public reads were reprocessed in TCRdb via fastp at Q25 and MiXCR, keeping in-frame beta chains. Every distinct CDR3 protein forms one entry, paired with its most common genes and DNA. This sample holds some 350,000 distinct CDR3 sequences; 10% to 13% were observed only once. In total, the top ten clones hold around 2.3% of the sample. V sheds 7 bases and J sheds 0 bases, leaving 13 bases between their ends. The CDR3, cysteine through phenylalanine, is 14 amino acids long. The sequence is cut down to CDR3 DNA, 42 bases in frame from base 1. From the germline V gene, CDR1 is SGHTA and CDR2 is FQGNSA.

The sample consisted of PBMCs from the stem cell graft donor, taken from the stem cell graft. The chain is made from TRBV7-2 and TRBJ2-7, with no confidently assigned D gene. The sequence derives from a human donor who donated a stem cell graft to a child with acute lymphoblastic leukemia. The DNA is TGTGCCAGCACCGTTACAGCAACCTCCTACGAGCAGTACTTC. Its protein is CASTVTATSYEQYF.